This T cell receptor beta chain was identified in a study of blood T cell repertoires in COVID-19. For the study at large: The United States, Italy and Spain were the sources of the acute and convalescent COVID-19 samples. T cells, B-cell-depleted T cells, or PBMCs provided the cDNA or gDNA that served as material.

The participants were between roughly 18 and 100 years old and came from about two dozen US areas. All exposed participants met a person with COVID-19 within 2 weeks before entering the study. Between the trimmed V and J ends, which lost 2 bases and 12 bases, there was a span of 19 bases. This CDR3 spans 15 amino acids. The germline CDR1 and CDR2 sequences are KGHSH and LQKENI. Produced via immunoSEQ multiplex PCR; TCRdb's table is partial and in-frame only. The sample has 210,000 or so clones, about four fifths seen once. Specimen: PBMCs or T cells enriched from blood (not recorded which). The source is a woman between 50 and 59 years old who had been exposed to COVID-19. The genes are TRBV18 and TRBJ1-4; D is perhaps TRBD1 (5 bases). The DNA of the CDR3 is TGTGCCAGCTCACCAGCGGGCCCAGCCACGGGGGAACTGTTTTTT. It yields the protein CASSPAGPATGELFF.